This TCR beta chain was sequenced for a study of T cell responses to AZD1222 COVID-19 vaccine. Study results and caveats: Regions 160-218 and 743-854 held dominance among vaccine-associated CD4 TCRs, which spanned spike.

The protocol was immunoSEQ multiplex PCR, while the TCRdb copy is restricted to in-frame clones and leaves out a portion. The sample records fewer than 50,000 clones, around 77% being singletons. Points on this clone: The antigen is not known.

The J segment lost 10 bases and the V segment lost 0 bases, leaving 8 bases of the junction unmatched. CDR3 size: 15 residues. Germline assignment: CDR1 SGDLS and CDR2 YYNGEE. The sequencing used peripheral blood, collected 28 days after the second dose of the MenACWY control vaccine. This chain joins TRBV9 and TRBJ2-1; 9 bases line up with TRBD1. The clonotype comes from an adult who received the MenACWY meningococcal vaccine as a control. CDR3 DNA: TGTGCCAGCAGCGTAGCGGGGACAGGGTTCGGGGAGCAGTTCTTC. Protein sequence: CASSVAGTGFGEQFF.